This passage covers 32 T cell receptor beta chains from one sample sequenced in a study of PD-1 and CTLA-4 blockade in melanoma. Profiled with immunoSEQ multiplex PCR; TCRdb holds only in-frame clones, not every one. The data contain roughly 30,000 clones, around nine tenths of them singletons. This specimen was CD8+ T cells from peripheral blood, taken before anti-PD-1 treatment. Source of these receptors: a human donor with melanoma.

In its sample, this clone was seen once. This chain uses TRBV2 with TRBJ2-7; 8 bases agree with TRBD1. Germline-derived CDR1 and CDR2 are SNHLY and FYNNEI. The CDR3 is 13 amino acids. V gave up 6 bases and J gave up 6 bases; unmatched junction bases: 7. CDR3 coding DNA: TGTGCCAGCAGCTGGACAGGGAAAGGCGAGCAGTACTTC. Protein: CASSWTGKGEQYF.

The chain links TRBV29-1 to TRBJ2-5, with D unresolved. Germline loops: CDR1 SQVTM, CDR2 ANQGSEA. Trimming stripped 4 bases from V and 4 bases from J, with 4 bases between. The CDR3 sequence is 10 residues long. CDR3 sequence (DNA): TGCAGCGTTGTGGGAGAGACCCAGTACTTC. This codes for CSVVGETQYF.

The J gene is TRBJ1-3, the V gene TRBV7-9, with TRBD1 matching 9 bases. This CDR3 contains 18 residues. Per the germline V gene, CDR1 is SEHNR and CDR2 is FQNEAQ (reference sequence). V gave up 0 bases and J gave up 3 bases; unmatched junction bases: 9. The CDR3 loop reads CASSLAVPTGGFGNTIYF. The CDR3 region has the DNA TGTGCCAGCAGCTTAGCGGTCCCCACAGGGGGCTTTGGAAACACCATATATTTT.

V usage is TRBV19 and J usage is TRBJ1-5; possibly TRBD1 for D (5 bases). V lost 9 bases, J lost 2 bases, and 14 bases lay in between. There are 14 residues in the CDR3. Germline V CDR1 and CDR2: LNHDA, SQIVND (reference sequence). CDR3 in amino acids: CASHQGWGNQPQHF. In DNA, the CDR3 is TGTGCCAGCCATCAGGGTTGGGGCAATCAGCCCCAGCATTTT.

This rearrangement joins TRBV30 to TRBJ2-7; 7 bases align to TRBD1. CDR1 and CDR2 from the germline V gene are GTSNPN and SVGIG (reference sequence). The CDR3 length is 15 residues. Trimming removed 2 bases from V and 1 base from J; junction bases left unmatched: 8. The CDR3 DNA sequence: TGTGCCTGGAGTTGGGGTACAGGGGAGTCCTACGAGCAGTACTTC. This translates into CAWSWGTGESYEQYF.

The chain recombines TRBV24-1 with TRBJ2-7; 8 bases align to TRBD2. The germline V gene encodes CDR1 KGHDR and CDR2 SFDVKD. This CDR3 contains 14 residues. V dropped 3 bases and J dropped 4; count of bases not matched to a gene: 4. DNA for the CDR3: TGTGCCACCAGTGATGCGGGAGGAAGATACGAGCAGTACTTC. The encoded protein is CATSDAGGRYEQYF.

The rearrangement uses TRBV27 and TRBJ1-2; 8 positions agree with TRBD1. Germline loops: CDR1 MNHEY, CDR2 SMNVEV (reference sequence). The V segment lost 4 bases and the J segment 6 bases; nucleotides outside the gene matches: 10. This CDR3 spans 15 amino acids. The CDR3 loop reads CASSSLGTGIHGYTF. The CDR3 region has the DNA TGTGCCAGCAGTTCCCTAGGGACAGGCATTCATGGCTACACCTTC.

The V call is TRBV7-8, the J call TRBJ2-2; D uncertain. Per germline, CDR1 SGHVS and CDR2 FQNEAQ. CDR3 length equals 15 residues. Trimming left V 10 bases short and J 4 bases short, with 19 bases between. CDR3 sequence (DNA): TGTGCCACCTACACTCAACCGACATCCACCGGGGAGCTGTTTTTT. It translates to CATYTQPTSTGELFF.

The rearrangement joins TRBV6-4 to TRBJ2-7; D tentatively fits TRBD1 or TRBD2 (5 bases each). The germline V and J ends were trimmed by 0 bases and 6 bases, with 9 bases remaining between them. Looked up from germline, CDR1 is MRHNA and CDR2 is SNTAGT. CDR3 size: 13 residues. The CDR3 loop is CASSDSGTGEQYF. The CDR3 DNA is TGTGCCAGCAGTGACTCTGGGACGGGCGAGCAGTACTTC.

The chain recombines TRBV7-2 with TRBJ1-4; D unresolved. The germline gives CDR1 SGHTA, CDR2 FQGNSA. This CDR3 has 14 residues. Trimming shortened V by 2 bases and J by 8 bases, and 12 bases separated the two germline ends. DNA of the CDR3: TGTGCCAGCAGCTTAAAGGCAGACTGGGAAAAACTGTTTTTT. Translating gives CASSLKADWEKLFF.

The chain recombines TRBV5-5 with TRBJ2-7, with D unclear. V was clipped by 8 bases and J by 0 bases, with 12 bases between them. Germline CDR1 is SGHKS and CDR2 is YYEKEE (reference sequence). The CDR3 covers 13 residues. The CDR3 region is CASQASPSYEQYF. CDR3 nucleotides: TGTGCCAGTCAAGCTTCACCCTCCTACGAGCAGTACTTC.

The chain couples TRBV7-9 to TRBJ1-5; TRBD1 aligns across 8 bases. Germline values: CDR1 SEHNR, CDR2 FQNEAQ (reference sequence). The CDR3 extends over 13 amino acids. V lost 5 bases and J lost 5; bases outside the gene matches: 2. The CDR3 nucleotides read TGTGCCAGCAGCGGACAGGGAGATCAGCCCCAGCATTTT. This codes for CASSGQGDQPQHF.

The chain couples TRBV7-9 to TRBJ2-5; D is perhaps TRBD2 (5 bases). Deletions cut 2 bases from V and 1 base from J, with 11 bases between. Germline V gene lookup returns CDR1 SEHNR and CDR2 FQNEAQ (reference sequence). The CDR3 spans 15 residues. In DNA form, the CDR3 reads TGTGCCAGCAGCTTACGGGAACAGCCCCAAGAGACCCAGTACTTC. Translated, it gives CASSLREQPQETQYF.

The rearrangement joins TRBV27 to TRBJ1-1; weak D call: TRBD1 (5 bases). CDR3 length equals 13 residues. The germline CDR1 and CDR2 sequences are MNHEY and SMNVEV (reference sequence). The V gene lost 7 bases and the J gene lost 5 bases, with 14 bases spanning the gap. In DNA form, the CDR3 reads TGTGCCAGCACTCGTGCAGGGAATACTGAAGCTTTCTTT. Its translation is CASTRAGNTEAFF.

This chain uses TRBV27 with TRBJ1-5; no clear D. V was pared by 2 bases and J by 5 bases, with 10 bases between. Germline V CDR1 and CDR2: MNHEY, SMNVEV (reference sequence). CDR3 size: 14 residues. The CDR3 here is CASSLSPTYQPQHF. The DNA of the CDR3 is TGTGCCAGCAGTTTAAGCCCGACCTATCAGCCCCAGCATTTT.

The chain uses TRBV27 and TRBJ1-1; tentative D call: TRBD1 (6 bases). The V end was cut by 6 bases, the J end by 4 bases, with 12 bases between. Germline CDR1 reads MNHEY; CDR2 reads SMNVEV (reference sequence). The CDR3 is 13 amino acids. CDR3 DNA sequence: TGTGCCAGCAGCTACAGGGTCTTCACTGAAGCTTTCTTT. Amino acid sequence: CASSYRVFTEAFF.

The chain is built from TRBV7-2 and TRBJ1-1; D is perhaps TRBD1 (6 bases). V was clipped by 4 bases and J by 2 bases, with 14 bases between them. CDR1 is SGHTA, CDR2 FQGNSA, per germline. The CDR3 has 15 residues. CDR3 nucleotides: TGTGCCAGCAGCTACGCCGGGACACCTAACACTGAAGCTTTCTTT. Encoded protein: CASSYAGTPNTEAFF.

A few counts support this clone. This sequence joins TRBV7-9 and TRBJ2-7; D perhaps matches TRBD2 (6 bases). CDR1 SEHNR and CDR2 FQNEAQ come from the germline V gene (reference sequence). This CDR3 is built from 13 residues. The CDR3 sequence: CAGGRFSSYEQYF. In DNA, the CDR3 is TGTGCTGGGGGGAGATTTAGCTCCTACGAGCAGTACTTC.

The chain combines TRBV6-5 with TRBJ2-2; a possible D gene is TRBD1 (5 bases). In germline, CDR1 is MNHEY, CDR2 SVGAGI. V was shortened by 5 bases and J by 10 bases, with 14 bases between the two germline ends. The length of the CDR3 is 13 residues. CDR3 sequence reads: CASSLPGRAELFF. CDR3 DNA sequence: TGTGCCAGCAGTCTCCCAGGGCGCGCGGAGCTGTTTTTT.

This chain links TRBV24-1 with TRBJ2-3, with D maybe TRBD1 (7 bases). The germline CDR1 and CDR2 sequences are KGHDR and SFDVKD. Trimming took off 6 bases at V and 2 bases at J, with 17 bases between the two ends. The CDR3 covers 16 residues. DNA of the CDR3: TGTGCCACCAGTCGCTTCGGAGGGGGCGACACAGATACGCAGTATTTT. It is translated as CATSRFGGGDTDTQYF.

V and J are TRBV19 and TRBJ2-2; TRBD1 agrees at 8 bases. The CDR3 runs 16 residues. V lost 1 base, J lost 2 bases, and 3 bases stayed unmatched. CDR1 and CDR2 (germline): LNHDA, SQIVND (reference sequence). CDR3 protein: CASSIGTGGNTGELFF. The CDR3 DNA reads TGTGCCAGTAGTATAGGAACAGGGGGAAACACCGGGGAGCTGTTTTTT.

The chain uses TRBV5-4 and TRBJ2-2; unclear D gene. The V and J ends lost 0 bases and 5 bases respectively, with 17 bases between them. Germline V gene sequence: CDR1 SGHNT, CDR2 YYREEE (reference sequence). The CDR3 contains 17 residues. CDR3 residues: CASSLVFGQTETGELFF. CDR3 in DNA: TGTGCCAGCAGCTTGGTGTTTGGCCAGACGGAGACCGGGGAGCTGTTTTTT.

The rearrangement links TRBV4-2 to TRBJ1-2; no clear D gene. V was cut by 0 bases and J by 3 bases, with 17 bases left in between. Germline CDR1 LGHNA, CDR2 YNFKEQ. CDR3 size: 17 residues. CDR3 in DNA: TGTGCCAGCAGCCAAGATCTACAGCTTAATCCGGACTATGGCTACACCTTC. Its protein is CASSQDLQLNPDYGYTF.

Only one count was recorded for this clone. The chain is built from TRBV15 and TRBJ2-1, with 8 bases matching TRBD2. The length of the CDR3 is 14 residues. The trim removed 5 bases at V and 0 bases at J, leaving 0 bases unmatched. Per the germline V gene, CDR1 is LNHNV and CDR2 is YYDKDF (reference sequence). CDR3 region: CATSGTSSYNEQFF. CDR3 nucleotides: TGTGCCACCAGCGGGACTAGCTCCTACAATGAGCAGTTCTTC.

This clone was observed once. V is TRBV9 and J is TRBJ2-7; D gene ambiguous. Germline CDR1 reads SGDLS; CDR2 reads YYNGEE. The CDR3 loop spans 13 amino acids. The V end was cut by 3 bases, the J end by 0 bases, with 7 bases between. CDR3 sequence (DNA): TGTGCCAGCAGCGACCCGAACTCCTACGAGCAGTACTTC. Its translation: CASSDPNSYEQYF.

The CDR3 bases are TGTGCCAGCAGCTCAACAGGGACTTACACAGATACGCAGTATTTT. Amino acids: CASSSTGTYTDTQYF. The chain employs TRBV27 and TRBJ2-3; D is tentatively TRBD1 or TRBD2 (6 bases each). The CDR3 contains 15 residues. Trimming shortened V by 6 bases and J by 2 bases, and 15 bases separated the two germline ends. Germline CDR1 and CDR2: MNHEY and SMNVEV (reference sequence).

In its sample, this clone was seen once. The chain combines TRBV19 with TRBJ1-2; the match to TRBD1 covers 12 bases. The CDR3 sequence is 16 residues long. The germline V gene has CDR1 LNHDA and CDR2 SQIVND (reference sequence). Trimming cost V 3 bases and J 7 bases; bases outside gene matches: 9. CDR3 bases: TGTGCCAGTAGTATGGGGACAGGGGGCGCGATTGGTGGCTACACCTTC. Translation gives CASSMGTGGAIGGYTF.

The J gene is TRBJ2-3, the V gene TRBV27, with a weak D call TRBD2 (6 bases). Germline loops: CDR1 MNHEY, CDR2 SMNVEV (reference sequence). The CDR3 covers 10 residues. V was cut by 11 bases and J by 3 bases, with 6 bases left in between. The CDR3 nucleotides read TGTGCCGGGGGGACAGATACGCAGTATTTT. Residues: CAGGTDTQYF.

The chain carries TRBV5-1 and TRBJ2-4; tentative D call: TRBD1 (6 bases). With 5 bases removed from V and 6 bases from J, the gap between germline ends came to 12 bases. This CDR3 spans 13 amino acids. Germline V gene sequence: CDR1 SGHRS, CDR2 YFSETQ. The CDR3 DNA reads as TGCGCCAGCAGAGGGGGTACGGGAAACATTCAGTACTTC. It specifies CASRGGTGNIQYF.

This clone was counted between two and nine times. V gene TRBV4-2 combines with J gene TRBJ1-5; possible D gene TRBD1, 6 bases. This CDR3 has 18 amino acids. Germline V gives CDR1 LGHNA, CDR2 YNFKEQ. Trimming cost V 5 bases and J 0 bases, with 20 bases left between them. DNA for the CDR3: TGTGCCAGCAGCAAAAGCCTAACAGGGCTCGATAGCAATCAGCCCCAGCATTTT. Protein sequence: CASSKSLTGLDSNQPQHF.

The CDR3 bases are TGTGCCAGCAGCCCCTCAGGGCGCTCTGGAAACACCATATATTTT. The encoded protein is CASSPSGRSGNTIYF. The chain employs TRBV9 and TRBJ1-3, with D possibly TRBD1 on 5 matching bases. The germline V and J ends were trimmed by 4 bases and 0 bases, with 11 bases remaining between them. Looked up from germline, CDR1 is SGDLS and CDR2 is YYNGEE. The CDR3 has 15 amino acids.

The gene calls are TRBV2 and TRBJ1-1; D is unresolved. V lost 7 bases and J 3 bases, leaving 15 bases between the germline ends. Germline V gives CDR1 SNHLY, CDR2 FYNNEI. The CDR3 totals 14 residues. The DNA of the CDR3 is TGTGCCAGCACTCAACACCCAGAAGACACTGAAGCTTTCTTT. Translation gives CASTQHPEDTEAFF. Complete variable domain (other parts from reference TRBV2 and TRBJ1-1): EPEVTQTPSHQVTQMGQEVILRCVPISNHLYFYWYRQILGQKVEFLVSFYNNEISEKSEIFDDQFSVERPDGSNFTLKIRSTKLEDSAMYFCASTQHPEDTEAFFGQGTRLTVV.